These 20 T cell receptor beta chains were sequenced from one sample in a study of blood T cell repertoires in COVID-19 (dated by TCRdb to 2020 to 2022). Receptors were amplified or captured by the immunoSEQ multiplex PCR assay. TCRdb's version of the immuneACCESS table is confined to in-frame rearrangements and falls short of the full clone set. An unresolved V gene accounts for under half of the shortfall where checked; the remainder is of unknown origin. For this sample the table gives 85,000 to 130,000 clones, of which 60% to 80% were detected only once. The ten biggest clones cover 0.9% of the sample. Sequenced sample: peripheral blood. All receptors come from a human donor with acute or convalescent COVID-19. The donor label of this sample is uncertain.

This chain connects TRBV6-5 to TRBJ1-2; no clear D. With 6 bases removed from V and 3 bases from J, the gap between germline ends came to 5 bases. From germline, CDR1 is MNHEY and CDR2 SVGAGI. The CDR3 is 11 residues long. DNA of the CDR3: TGTGCCAGCAGGCGCGACTATGGCTACACCTTC. Residues: CASRRDYGYTF.

The chain joins TRBV7-9 to TRBJ1-2; D possibly corresponds to TRBD1 (6 bases). This CDR3 comprises 17 residues. CDR1 is SEHNR, CDR2 FQNEAQ, per germline (reference sequence). V lost 5 bases, J lost 4 bases, and 23 bases lay in between. CDR3 sequence: CASSAYRALEPSYGYTF. The CDR3 DNA is TGTGCCAGCAGCGCCTACAGGGCACTCGAGCCGTCCTATGGCTACACCTTC.

The count of this clone is one. The chain couples TRBV11-2 to TRBJ2-7; D not certain. Germline values: CDR1 SGHAT, CDR2 FQNNGV. Trimming took 5 bases from V and 2 from J, leaving 19 bases between them. The CDR3 spans 16 residues. CDR3 coding DNA: TGTGCCAGCAGCAAGTCGTCGGTTACAGCCCCCTACGAGCAGTACTTC. As protein: CASSKSSVTAPYEQYF.

This rearrangement joins TRBV29-1 to TRBJ2-2, with 11 bases aligning to TRBD1. The CDR3 runs 15 residues. Germline V lookup: CDR1 SQVTM, CDR2 ANQGSEA. With 5 bases clipped from V and 1 base from J, the junction kept 3 bases outside the gene matches. The CDR3 DNA sequence: TGCAGCGTTAAGGGACAGGGGGTGAACACCGGGGAGCTGTTTTTT. Translating gives CSVKGQGVNTGELFF.

The rearrangement joins TRBV25-1 to TRBJ1-4, with D tentatively TRBD1 (5 bases). CDR1 MGHDK and CDR2 SYGVNS come from the germline V gene. CDR3 length: 16 amino acids. The V and J ends lost 6 bases and 2 bases respectively, with 16 bases between them. Here the CDR3 reads CASRTEVANTNEKLFF. CDR3 in DNA: TGTGCCAGCAGGACAGAGGTGGCTAACACTAATGAAAAACTGTTTTTT. Drawing the rest from reference TRBV25-1 and TRBJ1-4, the complete variable domain is EADIYQTPRYLVIGTGKKITLECSQTMGHDKMYWYQQDPGMELHLIHYSYGVNSTEKGDLSSESTVSRIRTEHFPLTLESARPSHTSQYLCASRTEVANTNEKLFFGSGTQLSVL.

This clone was observed at least ten times. The rearrangement joins TRBV29-1 to TRBJ1-1, with TRBD1 identical over 7 bases. V lost 5 bases, J lost 7 bases, and 10 bases stayed unmatched. CDR3 size: 13 residues. Germline loops: CDR1 SQVTM, CDR2 ANQGSEA. The DNA for the CDR3 is TGCAGCGTTTTACGTACAGGGGTTCTTGAAGCTTTCTTT. Translated: CSVLRTGVLEAFF. Complete variable domain (other parts from reference TRBV29-1 and TRBJ1-1): SAVISQKPSRDICQRGTSLTIQCQVDSQVTMMFWYRQQPGQSLTLIATANQGSEATYESGFVIDKFPISRPNLTFSTLTVSNMSPEDSSIYLCSVLRTGVLEAFFGQGTRLTVV.

This clone was seen once. The J gene is TRBJ1-3, the V gene TRBV5-6; 7 bases agree with TRBD1. This CDR3 is 14 amino acids long. Germline V CDR1 and CDR2: SGHDT, YYEEEE. V trimming: 5 bases; J trimming: 2 bases; junction bases outside the gene matches: 4. The CDR3 region has the DNA TGTGCCAGCAGGTTAACAGGGGCTGGAAACACCATATATTTT. This codes for CASRLTGAGNTIYF.

This clone was picked up a small number of times. This chain uses TRBV30 with TRBJ1-2; perhaps TRBD1 as D (5 bases). Germline V CDR1 and CDR2: GTSNPN, SVGIG (reference sequence). Trimming took 6 bases from V and 4 from J, leaving 15 bases between them. This CDR3 is built from 13 residues. The CDR3 nucleotides read TGTGCCTGTACAGGCCATGGAAGCTATGGCTACACCTTC. This codes for CACTGHGSYGYTF.

V is TRBV9 and J is TRBJ2-3, with a possible D match to TRBD1 (6 bases). The length of the CDR3 is 13 residues. Germline V gives CDR1 SGDLS, CDR2 YYNGEE. Deletions cut 4 bases from V and 2 bases from J, with 8 bases between. DNA of the CDR3: TGTGCCAGCAGCAAGGGGGACACAGATACGCAGTATTTT. It specifies CASSKGDTDTQYF.

This clone was found a few times. The chain joins TRBV2 to TRBJ2-1; a possible D gene is TRBD2 (6 bases). The germline CDR1 and CDR2 sequences are SNHLY and FYNNEI. V was clipped by 7 bases and J by 5 bases, with 15 bases between them. CDR3 length: 14 amino acids. The CDR3 coding sequence is TGTGCCAGCACCCATTGGGGCGGGGACAATGAGCAGTTCTTC. This gives the protein CASTHWGGDNEQFF.

This clone was counted only a few times. The chain combines TRBV7-9 with TRBJ2-2; weak D call: TRBD2 (5 bases). V shed 3 bases and J shed 1 base, with 12 bases lying between them. The germline V gene has CDR1 SEHNR and CDR2 FQNEAQ (reference sequence). CDR3 length: 16 residues. CDR3 loop: CASSLKRLWNTGELFF. The CDR3 DNA reads TGTGCCAGCAGCTTGAAGAGACTATGGAACACCGGGGAGCTGTTTTTT.

The rearrangement joins TRBV4-2 to TRBJ1-3, with D unclear. The ends were cut back, 0 bases at V and 8 bases at J, with 11 bases in the middle. CDR1 LGHNA and CDR2 YNFKEQ come from the germline V gene. The CDR3 is 14 residues long. CDR3 protein: CASSQDRFLDTIYF. The CDR3 DNA reads TGTGCCAGCAGCCAAGATCGGTTTTTAGACACCATATATTTT.

This clone was counted a single time. The chain couples TRBV6-5 to TRBJ2-2; D perhaps matches TRBD2 (6 bases). Germline CDR1 MNHEY, CDR2 SVGAGI. CDR3 size: 13 residues. Trimming removed 7 bases from V and 6 bases from J, with 12 bases in between. CDR3: CASKEGPAGELFF. For the CDR3, the DNA is TGTGCCAGCAAGGAGGGGCCCGCCGGGGAGCTGTTTTTT.

This clone appeared a single time. The chain carries TRBV5-8 and TRBJ1-2, with D perhaps TRBD1 (5 bases). Germline CDR1 is SGHTS and CDR2 is YDEGEE. V gave up 3 bases and J gave up 2 bases, with 17 bases separating them. This CDR3 comprises 16 residues. The CDR3 region has the DNA TGTGCCAGCAGCTCAAAAACCGCGGGGCGCAACTATGGCTACACCTTC. This translates into CASSSKTAGRNYGYTF.

The chain carries TRBV30 and TRBJ1-2; D is possibly TRBD1 (5 bases). Germline V gene sequence: CDR1 GTSNPN, CDR2 SVGIG (reference sequence). This CDR3 has 13 residues. Trimming took 4 bases from V and 6 from J, leaving 15 bases between them. The CDR3: CAWTGGAGNGYTF. The CDR3 nucleotides read TGTGCCTGGACGGGAGGGGCAGGGAATGGCTACACCTTC.

The chain uses TRBV7-8 and TRBJ1-5, with D uncertain. The germline gives CDR1 SGHVS, CDR2 FQNEAQ. CDR3 size: 15 residues. The V end was cut by 1 base, the J end by 10 bases, with 17 bases between. In DNA, the CDR3 is TGTGCCAGCAGCTTAGAGAGGAGCAGTTTGCAACCCCAGCATTTT. Protein sequence: CASSLERSSLQPQHF.

This chain connects TRBV7-8 to TRBJ2-7, with 10 bases identical to TRBD1. J was trimmed by 2 bases and V by 5 bases; bases with no gene match: 6. CDR1 is SGHVS and CDR2 is FQNEAQ in the germline V gene. The CDR3 covers 15 residues. The CDR3, as DNA: TGTGCCAGCAGCCATCCCGGGACAGGGGCCTACGAGCAGTACTTC. Translation gives CASSHPGTGAYEQYF.

The table lists this clone with a count of one. The chain joins TRBV30 to TRBJ2-7, with a possible D match to TRBD1 (5 bases). Between the trimmed V and J ends, which lost 0 bases and 4 bases, there was a span of 10 bases. CDR1 and CDR2 (germline): GTSNPN, SVGIG (reference sequence). The CDR3 loop spans 13 amino acids. CDR3 sequence: CAWSVLDTYEQYF. DNA of the CDR3: TGTGCCTGGAGTGTACTGGACACGTACGAGCAGTACTTC.

This clone has more than one count but fewer than ten. V usage is TRBV27 and J usage is TRBJ2-7, with D possibly being TRBD2 (5 bases). Germline values: CDR1 MNHEY, CDR2 SMNVEV (reference sequence). The V and J ends lost 5 bases and 2 bases respectively, with 13 bases between them. The CDR3 covers 14 residues. The CDR3 loop reads CASSPTSTPYEQYV. The CDR3 DNA is TGTGCCAGCAGTCCTACTAGTACCCCCTACGAGCAGTACGTC.

This clone was detected only a few times. This chain joins TRBV6-5 and TRBJ2-5; 8 nucleotides line up with TRBD1. Germline V gene sequence: CDR1 MNHEY, CDR2 SVGAGI. V shed 2 bases, J shed 3 bases, and the junction held 2 bases outside the gene matches. CDR3 size: 14 residues. The CDR3 DNA sequence: TGTGCCAGCAGTTACACGGGACAGGAAGAGACCCAGTACTTC. It codes for CASSYTGQEETQYF.